The source of this T cell receptor beta chain is a study of cytomegalovirus exposure and HLA in healthy donors. The overall study: Drawn from HLA-typed donors, approximately 85 million unique TCRs were held in an early data release. The study's findings and limits: Three of the chains that were CMV-associated were confirmed in vitro to be specific for CMV antigens. It was shown in a later analysis that HLA-associated TCR beta chains were more clonally expanded than other, equally common chains.

The PCR had 60 Vbeta and 13 Jbeta primers. The repertoire was sequenced with immunoSEQ multiplex PCR; TCRdb's copy has only in-frame clones and lacks some. This table holds some 90,000 clones, roughly 78% found once. Remarks on this clone: What it binds is not known.

CDR1 and CDR2 from the germline V gene are SGHRS and YFSETQ. This CDR3 contains 16 residues. Sample: PBMCs. This TCR was sampled from a male donor in good health and CMV-seropositive. V gene TRBV5-1 combines with J gene TRBJ2-5, with TRBD2 matching 7 bases. The J call is doubtful: the DNA matches TRBJ2-7 better. The CDR3 region has the DNA TGCGCCAGCAGCTTGGCCGGTGGAGCGGGAAACTACGAGCAGTACTTC. Amino acid sequence: CASSLAGGAGNYEQYF.